These T cell receptor beta chains were read from a single sample in a study of blood T cell repertoires in COVID-19. Profiling relied on immunoSEQ multiplex PCR, and the TCRdb table lists in-frame clones only, not all of them. The data hold hundreds of thousands of clones, with 70% to 90% observed a single time. The sequencing input was PBMCs or T cells enriched from blood (not recorded which). Receptor source: a woman in her thirties or forties who had recovered from COVID-19. Both conserved end residues are part of each CDR3. The order of the fields is J gene, V gene, D gene, clone size, CDR3 protein, CDR3 DNA. A D gene is named only where the DNA matches it firmly. Only part of the rows carry a size: once, few, many, or a class if the clone is expanded.

>TRBJ2-1|TRBV5-4|TRBD1|.
CASSLSTTGYNEQFF
TGTGCCAGCAGCTTGTCAACGACAGGGTACAATGAGCAGTTCTTC
>TRBJ1-2|TRBV7-2|TRBD1|.
CASSLRTGGGLGGYTF
TGTGCCAGCAGCCTACGGACAGGGGGCGGCTTGGGGGGCTACACCTTC
>TRBJ2-5|TRBV24-1|.|.
CATSATGLETQYF
TGTGCCACCAGTGCGACAGGCCTAGAGACCCAGTACTTC
>TRBJ1-6|TRBV28|.|.
CASSTQGGYNSPLHF
TGTGCCAGCAGTACACAGGGAGGGTATAATTCACCCCTCCACTTT
>TRBJ2-3|TRBV28|TRBD1|.
CASSHRGRRDTQYF
TGTGCCAGCAGCCACAGGGGGCGCAGAGATACGCAGTATTTT
>TRBJ2-2|TRBV5-4|.|few
CASSLRASANTGELFF
TGTGCCAGCAGCTTGCGGGCTAGCGCGAACACCGGGGAGCTGTTTTTT
>TRBJ1-6|TRBV6-6|.|.
CASSYRGSDSPLHF
TGTGCCAGCAGTTACAGGGGGTCGGATTCACCCCTCCACTTT
>TRBJ2-1|TRBV7-2|.|few
CASSSRDGSSYNEQFF
TGTGCCAGCAGCTCGAGGGACGGGAGCTCCTACAATGAGCAGTTCTTC
>TRBJ2-2|TRBV5-6|TRBD1|.
CASSPGTANTGELFF
TGTGCCAGCAGCCCCGGGACAGCGAACACCGGGGAGCTGTTTTTT
>TRBJ2-5|TRBV7-7|TRBD2|.
CASSPTSGQETQYF
TGTGCTAGCAGCCCGACTAGCGGACAAGAGACCCAGTACTTC
>TRBJ1-1|TRBV27|.|.
CASSYGLTEAFF
TGTGCCAGCAGTTACGGGTTAACTGAAGCTTTCTTT
>TRBJ2-1|TRBV29-1|TRBD2|.
CSAVIAGHYNEQFF
TGCAGCGCCGTTATAGCGGGGCACTACAATGAGCAGTTCTTC
>TRBJ1-2|TRBV7-2|.|.
CASSLAGGSNYGYTF
TGTGCCAGCAGCTTAGCGGGGGGATCTAACTATGGCTACACCTTC
>TRBJ2-7|TRBV12-5|.|.
CASGLVRRGIYEQYF
TGTGCTAGTGGTTTGGTACGGCGCGGAATATACGAGCAGTACTTC
>TRBJ1-4|TRBV2|TRBD1|.
CASRVGTGDTNEKLFF
TGTGCCAGCAGAGTCGGGACAGGGGACACTAATGAAAAACTGTTTTTT
>TRBJ1-5|TRBV5-1|TRBD1|many
CASSLIPLQWTGDHTNQPQHF
TGCGCCAGCAGCTTGATCCCCCTCCAGTGGACAGGGGATCACACGAATCAGCCCCAGCATTTT
>TRBJ2-7|TRBV29-1|TRBD1|once
CSVLRQGSSYEQYF
TGCAGCGTCCTACGACAGGGGAGCTCCTACGAGCAGTACTTC
>TRBJ2-7|TRBV10-1|TRBD1|once
CASPPGTGDYEQYF
TGCGCCAGTCCGCCCGGGACAGGGGACTACGAGCAGTACTTC
>TRBJ2-1|TRBV11-3|TRBD2|.
CASSPGLAGGGDEQFF
TGTGCCAGCAGCCCGGGACTAGCGGGGGGTGGGGATGAGCAGTTCTTC
>TRBJ2-1|TRBV7-6|.|few
CASSSTVRGARNEQFF
TGTGCCAGCAGCTCGACCGTCAGGGGAGCACGGAATGAGCAGTTCTTC
>TRBJ2-7|TRBV28|TRBD2|.
CASSSRGGTSSYEQYF
TGTGCCAGCAGCTCACGGGGGGGTACTTCCTCCTACGAGCAGTACTTC
>TRBJ2-3|TRBV6-5|TRBD1|.
CASNRGLSTTDTQYF
TGTGCCAGCAATAGGGGGCTAAGTACCACAGATACGCAGTATTTT
>TRBJ1-2|TRBV15|.|once
CATSRGGQDLYGYTF
TGTGCCACCAGCAGAGGTGGGCAGGATCTTTATGGCTACACCTTC
>TRBJ2-1|TRBV7-2|.|once
CASSLQAWNEQFF
TGTGCCAGCAGCTTACAAGCCTGGAATGAGCAGTTCTTC
>TRBJ2-2|TRBV24-1|TRBD1|.
CATSDPGQGFFPGELFF
TGTGCCACCAGTGATCCCGGACAGGGGTTTTTTCCCGGGGAGCTGTTTTTT
>TRBJ2-7|TRBV11-2|TRBD2|.
CASSLYSGRDYEQYF
TGTGCCAGCAGCCTGTATAGCGGGAGGGACTACGAGCAGTACTTC
>TRBJ2-7|TRBV10-3|TRBD2|.
CAIDSTSGGYEQYF
TGTGCCATCGATTCAACTAGCGGTGGCTACGAGCAGTACTTC
>TRBJ2-3|TRBV11-2|TRBD2|.
CASSLSSGGNTDTQYF
TGTGCCAGCAGCTTATCCAGCGGGGGCAACACAGATACGCAGTATTTT
>TRBJ2-1|TRBV27|.|.
CASNPVAGLYNEQFF
TGTGCCAGCAACCCGGTCGCGGGACTGTACAATGAGCAGTTCTTC
>TRBJ2-7|TRBV11-2|.|.
CASSLSPDFYEQYF
TGTGCCAGCAGCTTAAGCCCGGACTTTTACGAGCAGTACTTC
>TRBJ2-7|TRBV15|TRBD1|.
CATSRGTGGTYEQYF
TGTGCCACCAGCAGGGGGACAGGGGGTACGTACGAGCAGTACTTC
>TRBJ2-5|TRBV28|TRBD1|.
CASSTTGLGEETQYF
TGTGCCAGCAGTACGACAGGGCTGGGAGAAGAGACCCAGTACTTC
>TRBJ1-1|TRBV19|.|.
CASSITGNTEAFF
TGTGCCAGTAGTATTACAGGGAACACTGAAGCTTTCTTT
>TRBJ2-1|TRBV7-8|TRBD2|.
CASSLDPSGGADNEQFF
TGTGCCAGCAGCTTAGACCCTAGCGGGGGGGCCGACAATGAGCAGTTCTTC
>TRBJ2-1|TRBV21-1|.|.
CASSKLRPSLADGSYNEQFF
TGTGCCAGCAGCAAACTTAGACCGTCACTAGCGGATGGCTCCTACAATGAGCAGTTCTTC
>TRBJ1-1|TRBV6-2/TRBV6-3|.|.
CASSYSPGWGGAFF
TGTGCCAGCAGTTATTCGCCAGGGTGGGGTGGAGCTTTCTTT
>TRBJ2-7|TRBV5-1|TRBD2|.
CASSPSGAYEQYF
TGCGCCAGCAGCCCTAGCGGGGCTTACGAGCAGTACTTC
>TRBJ1-2|TRBV24-1|TRBD1|.
CATSDPGTGDGYTF
TGTGCCACCAGTGACCCTGGGACAGGGGATGGCTACACCTTC
>TRBJ2-4|TRBV9|.|once
CASSASLAKNIQYF
TGTGCCAGCAGCGCCTCCCTAGCCAAAAACATTCAGTACTTC
>TRBJ2-3|TRBV19|.|.
CASSMGRDYTDTQYF
TGTGCCAGTAGTATGGGCAGGGATTACACAGATACGCAGTATTTT
>TRBJ1-1|TRBV28|.|.
CASSQQGLEAFF
TGTGCCAGCAGTCAGCAGGGTCTTGAAGCTTTCTTT
>TRBJ2-1|TRBV11-3|.|.
CASSPRGASNEQFF
TGTGCCAGCAGCCCCCGAGGTGCCTCCAATGAGCAGTTCTTC
>TRBJ2-6|TRBV27|.|.
CASRGAGANVLTF
TGTGCCAGCAGGGGCGCGGGGGCCAACGTCCTGACTTTC
>TRBJ1-2|TRBV7-2|.|.
CASSFLEFYGYTF
TGTGCCAGCAGCTTTTTAGAGTTCTATGGCTACACCTTC
>TRBJ2-6|TRBV4-3|TRBD1|.
CASSQDPPGTGGSGANVLTF
TGCGCCAGCAGCCAAGACCCTCCGGGGACAGGGGGATCTGGGGCCAACGTCCTGACTTTC
>TRBJ2-7|TRBV29-1|.|few
CSAKGEGDYEQYF
TGCAGCGCAAAGGGAGAGGGCGACTACGAGCAGTACTTC
>TRBJ2-5|TRBV7-7|TRBD2|.
CASSPRLAKRVETQYF
TGTGCTAGCAGCCCTAGACTAGCGAAAAGGGTAGAGACCCAGTACTTC
>TRBJ2-7|TRBV4-3|.|.
CASSQGRFYEQYF
TGCGCCAGCAGCCAAGGGAGGTTCTACGAGCAGTACTTC
>TRBJ2-1|TRBV7-9|TRBD2|.
CASSSLAGLFYNEQFF
TGTGCCAGCAGCTCACTAGCGGGACTTTTTTACAATGAGCAGTTCTTC
>TRBJ2-2|TRBV14|.|.
CASSQRTATNTGELFF
TGTGCCAGCAGCCAACGGACAGCGACGAACACCGGGGAGCTGTTTTTT
>TRBJ2-2|TRBV5-6|.|.
CASSPVPDTGELFF
TGTGCCAGCAGCCCTGTTCCGGACACCGGGGAGCTGTTTTTT
>TRBJ2-1|TRBV10-3|.|.
CAVSAYNEQFF
TGTGCCGTGTCGGCCTACAATGAGCAGTTCTTC